The entry below describes one T cell receptor (beta chain). Its antigen remains unidentified. Qualities for individual bases were not recorded, and no much larger clone is one base off. The time point label of this sample denotes: about 28 days (+/-7) after the second vaccine dose. AZD1222 recipients given second doses at about 4 weeks or at about 12 weeks were pooled, since spike-specific TCR depth and breadth were not found to differ between the two schedules. The vaccinee samples were drawn from two UK trials, COV001 and COV002, one of which was a single-blind randomized controlled phase 2/3 trial testing AZD1222 (ChAdOx1 nCoV-19) in healthy adults. For TCRbeta chain sequencing, PBMC samples were collected from trial participants at day 0 and at day 28 after the second dose. This sample was included in a study of T cell responses to AZD1222 COVID-19 vaccine listed by TCRdb under 2021. General notes on the study: A total of 233 trial participants underwent TCR sequencing, of whom more than 200 had received two doses of AZD1222 and approximately 25 had received two doses of the MenACWY control vaccine. Enrollment into the trials was organized by age into subgroups of 18-55, 56-69 and 70-plus years, and those subgroups contained 148, 28 and 57 TCR-sequenced participants, respectively.

Results the study describes overall, beyond this receptor: Reportedly, almost half of the unique spike-specific TCRs recognized epitopes lying outside the regions that are mutated in the B.1.351 and B.1.1.7 variants. The 56-69-year group was small, and its depth increase did not reach significance, likely because of low power. No day 14 peak-response samples were available, so repertoires were characterized only after the peak T cell response. After two AZD1222 doses, both the breadth and the depth of spike-specific TCRs were significantly higher than at day 0 and than in MenACWY recipients. Participants were mostly white British, with more females than males. The authors suggested clonal diversity may have been underestimated. Conclusions about previously exposed vaccinees were limited because only six AZD1222 recipients were SARS-CoV-2 seropositive at baseline. Vaccine-associated CD4 TCRs spanned the whole spike protein, with dominant responses in regions 160-218 and 743-854.

The CDR3 regions of human TCRbeta chains were analyzed by immunosequencing. As for the original processing: Repertoire TCRs were matched against a reference library of SARS-CoV-2-specific TCRs generated with the MIRA antigen-specificity platform. Breadth was defined as the fraction of unique TCRs that were SARS-CoV-2-associated, and depth was defined as the fraction of total T cells that were SARS-CoV-2-associated. Using the MIRA data, each spike-specific TCR was assigned both to the spike region to which the TCR was reactive and to a CD4 or CD8 class. Log10-transformed breadth and depth values were compared by one-way ANOVA with Sidak's multiple comparisons tests. Imported from immuneACCESS, the table was reduced by TCRdb to in-frame sequences with V and J called. These copies leave out some clones; in studies compared against another copy, an unresolved V gene accounts for under half, and the cause of the remainder is not known. The V and J calls and the clone size are those of that table, but D and trimming were determined from the DNA. The sample table records roughly 180,000 clones; around 94% of these occur just once. The ten largest clones take up around 1.5% of the sample.

The CDR3 sequence holds 12 residues, the cysteine and phenylalanine included. The entry retains the CDR3 DNA only, 36 bases that are in frame from base 1. V is cut by 6 bases and J by 0 bases, and the space between the germline ends is 5 bases. The sequences come from peripheral blood, collected 28 days after the second AZD1222 dose. Rearrangement joined TRBV12-3 or TRBV12-4 to TRBJ1-1, with the D gene not confidently named. This sequence was found in an adult who received the AZD1222 COVID-19 vaccine. The CDR3 is CASSVMNTEAFF. In nucleotides, the sequence is TGTGCCAGCAGCGTTATGAACACTGAAGCTTTCTTT.